This T cell receptor (beta chain) was captured by sequencing in a study of read filtering for tumor transcriptome and immune sequencing (dated by TCRdb to the early 2020s). Study-wide context: Of the patients in the cohort, under 20 were male and roughly 15 were female, and their mean age was approximately 71 years, with a range of about 40 to 85. By revised international staging, fewer than ten patients were R-ISS I, fewer than 20 were R-ISS II and 6 or 7 were R-ISS III. After DNase treatment, whole-transcriptome libraries were prepared with the TruSeq RNA Access Library Prep Kit. Per sample, about 4.05 to 11 million TCR-region mapped reads were obtained with IR-seq, compared with only roughly 80 to 1273 with RNA-seq. Using the same bone marrow samples, the study compared TCR repertoires obtained by targeted immune repertoire sequencing with those obtained by bulk whole-transcriptome sequencing. One of the main goals was to work out a read-filtering strategy for immune repertoire data, in particular whether clonotypes backed by only a single read should be removed.

Starting from 400 ng RNA, TCR libraries were constructed with the Immunoverse kit using molecular barcoded adaptors that cover the alpha/delta and beta/gamma chains. TCR library preparation used the same RNA that went into transcriptome sequencing. Sequencing of the TCR libraries was done on an Illumina HiSeq 4000 with 2 x 150 cycles. The paper's processing steps were these. TCR reads were aligned to human V, D, J and C references and assembled into CDR3 clonotypes with MiXCR, including quality filtering and error correction. The tcR package in R was used to analyze clonotype counts and gene usage diversity. For inspection of raw mapping reads, RNA-seq reads were mapped by STAR aligner version 2.5.3a onto GRCh37 of the human genome. IR-seq fastq files were randomly downsampled with Seqtk 1.3 to test the effect of sequencing depth on detected clonotypes. In-frame beta chains were kept once TCRdb had trimmed the public reads at Q25 with fastp and called clones with MiXCR. Rows are combined by CDR3 protein, so each entry shows the most common genes and DNA. It is TCRdb's table, rather than the study itself, that gives the V and J calls and clone size. The sample table contains over 90,000 distinct CDR3 sequences; only one count was recorded for roughly 21% of them. Of the sample, about an eighth falls within the top ten clones.

Every patient had bone marrow sampled at the time of active disease. Ficoll-Hypaque density gradient centrifugation was used to isolate the bone marrow mononuclear cells. CD138-negative cells were obtained by negative selection after labeling with CD138 magnetic microbeads on a MACS separator, removing myeloma plasma cells. Flow cytometry with CD138 antibodies on an Attune NxT was used to check how pure the isolated cells were. TRIzol reagent was used to extract total RNA, which was then quantified with a NanoDrop spectrophotometer. For each patient, the CD138-negative bone marrow sample underwent paired RNA-seq and IR-seq. Broader findings and caveats from the paper: The sorted CD138-negative fraction was not purified T cells but a mixed bone marrow immune population. Clonotypes were captured by IR-seq at much higher depth and more reliably than by RNA-seq, and smaller IR-seq throughput was sufficient for identification of most shared clonotypes. When single-read clonotypes were removed, the proportions of shared clonotypes in IR-seq and RNA-seq correlated more strongly. Single-read clonotypes made up roughly four fifths of clonotypes but roughly 3.2% of total reads in IR-seq, and 70% to 75% of clonotypes and roughly 45% of reads in RNA-seq.

The CDR3 starts with the cysteine, ends with the phenylalanine, and has 20 residues. The kept DNA is CDR3 alone, 60 bases in frame from the first base. The V and J ends are trimmed by 4 bases and 0 bases, leaving 26 bases between them. CDR1 and CDR2 are read off the germline V gene as SGDLS and YYNGEE. This clonotype was seen ten or more times. Its antigen is unknown. Base qualities are not provided; no much larger clone lies one nucleotide away. The chain joins TRBV9 to TRBJ2-1; the D match is possibly TRBD1 or TRBD2, with 6 bases aligned in each. Sequencing input: a population of CD138-negative cells sorted from bone marrow. Interpreted using the paper, the cell subset or site label stands for: bone marrow mononuclear cells depleted of CD138+ plasma/myeloma cells by negative magnetic selection. This TCR derives from a donor aged 40 or older with multiple myeloma. This receptor carries the CDR3 CASSTPDSKTGGASYNEQFF. The DNA sequence is as follows: TGTGCCAGCAGCACCCCGGACAGTAAAACAGGCGGGGCCTCCTACAATGAGCAGTTCTTC.